These 21 T cell receptor beta chains originate from one sample sequenced in a study of blood T cell repertoires in COVID-19. TCRdb's table, derived via immunoSEQ multiplex PCR, lists solely in-frame clones and lacks some. The data contain more than 100,000 clones, around 87% of them singletons. The source material was peripheral blood. Source of these receptors: a woman aged 60-70 years with acute or convalescent COVID-19.

The genes are TRBV12-3 or TRBV12-4 and TRBJ2-7; 8 positions agree with TRBD2. This CDR3 comprises 13 residues. The V and J ends lost 8 bases and 4 bases, in that order; junction bases with no gene match: 7. The CDR3 DNA reads as TGTGCCAGCCCGGGAGGGCCGGAATACGAGCAGTACGTC. Translated: CASPGGPEYEQYV.

The V gene is TRBV11-3, the J gene TRBJ2-1, with D possibly being TRBD2 (6 bases). Germline CDR1 and CDR2: SGHNT and YENEEA. V was shortened by 3 bases and J by 9 bases, with 9 bases between the two germline ends. The CDR3 is 12 amino acids. The CDR3 DNA sequence: TGTGCCAGCAGCTTGAGCGGGTTTGAGCAGTTCTTC. Amino acid sequence: CASSLSGFEQFF.

The rearrangement links TRBV28 to TRBJ2-4; maybe TRBD2 (6 bases). Trimming removed 3 bases at V and 1 base at J, with 10 bases between. Germline loops: CDR1 MDHEN, CDR2 SYDVKM. CDR3 length equals 15 residues. The CDR3 protein is CASSLEGSAKNIQYF. CDR3 nucleotides: TGTGCCAGCAGTTTGGAGGGTTCGGCCAAAAACATTCAGTACTTC.

V usage is TRBV10-3 and J usage is TRBJ1-6, with TRBD1 identical over 9 bases. The junction had 9 bases not matched to a gene; V was cut back by 3 bases and J by 9 bases. In germline, CDR1 is ENHRY, CDR2 SYGVKD. The CDR3 consists of 16 residues. The CDR3 DNA reads as TGTGCCATCAGTGAACCTAGGACAGGGGAGGGTTCACCCCTCCACTTT. Protein sequence: CAISEPRTGEGSPLHF.

A remark on this clone: The sample carries other DNA sequences with the same CDR3. This chain connects TRBV5-1 to TRBJ2-1; weak D call: TRBD2 (5 bases). The V end was cut by 1 base, the J end by 0 bases, with 8 bases between. This CDR3 has 15 amino acids. Germline V gene lookup returns CDR1 SGHRS and CDR2 YFSETQ. CDR3 sequence: CASSLSGSSYNEQFF. CDR3 bases: TGCGCCAGCAGCTTGAGCGGCAGCTCCTACAATGAGCAGTTCTTC. Full variable domain (rest looked up from reference TRBV5-1 and TRBJ2-1): KAGVTQTPRYLIKTRGQQVTLSCSPISGHRSVSWYQQTPGQGLQFLFEYFSETQRNKGNFPGRFSGRQFSNSRSEMNVSTLELGDSALYLCASSLSGSSYNEQFFGPGTRLTVL.

V is TRBV5-8 and J is TRBJ1-2, with D hard to call. In germline, CDR1 is SGHTS, CDR2 YDEGEE. Trimming cost V 4 bases and J 4 bases, with 11 bases left between them. CDR3 length: 13 amino acids. As DNA, the CDR3 is TGTGCCAGCAGCCCCCAGGATCGCTATGGCTACACCTTC. Translating gives CASSPQDRYGYTF.

About this clone: Different DNA sequences within this sample yield the same CDR3. The V and J genes are TRBV11-2 and TRBJ1-1; weak D call: TRBD1 (5 bases). CDR3 length: 14 amino acids. Trimming stripped 2 bases from V and 2 bases from J, with 9 bases between. The germline V gene encodes CDR1 SGHAT and CDR2 FQNNGV. CDR3 DNA sequence: TGTGCCAGCAGCTTAACAGACAGAAACACTGAAGCTTTCTTT. Its protein is CASSLTDRNTEAFF.

The chain couples TRBV9 to TRBJ2-3; no clear D gene. V shed 0 bases and J shed 3 bases, with 8 bases lying between them. Germline values: CDR1 SGDLS, CDR2 YYNGEE. This CDR3 is built from 14 residues. The chain's CDR3 is CASSVAARTDTQYF. For the CDR3, the DNA is TGTGCCAGCAGCGTAGCTGCTAGAACAGATACGCAGTATTTT.

This clone was observed once. The chain employs TRBV21-1 and TRBJ2-7; TRBD2 is the table's D call and was not checked against the DNA. TRBV21-1 is tagged as a pseudogene. The CDR3 is made up of 17 amino acids. This CDR3 is CASSAPPRLAGHYEQYV. Here the CDR3 DNA reads TGTGCCAGCAGCGCCCCCCCCCGGCTAGCGGGTCACTACGAGCAGTACGTC.

The chain joins TRBV6-5 to TRBJ1-6, with D hard to call. With 6 bases removed from V and 7 bases from J, the gap between germline ends came to 10 bases. CDR3 length: 13 amino acids. CDR1 and CDR2 (germline): MNHEY, SVGAGI. CDR3 in amino acids: CASSPLSNSPLHF. The CDR3 DNA is TGTGCCAGCAGCCCCCTATCCAATTCACCCCTCCACTTT.

The J gene is TRBJ2-3, the V gene TRBV5-6; TRBD2 matches 11 bases. Germline CDR1 SGHDT, CDR2 YYEEEE. After removal of 3 bases from V and 3 bases from J, the junction contained 3 bases not matched to a gene. This CDR3 is built from 15 residues. The CDR3 reads CASSSWTSGTDTQYF. CDR3 DNA: TGTGCCAGCAGCTCATGGACTAGCGGGACAGATACGCAGTATTTT.

The chain has TRBV18 and TRBJ2-6, with D unresolved. V lost 3 bases and J lost 0, with 3 bases in between. Germline V CDR1 and CDR2: KGHSH, LQKENI. The CDR3 sequence is 14 residues long. The CDR3 region is CASSPSSGANVLTF. The DNA of the CDR3 is TGTGCCAGCTCACCGAGCTCTGGGGCCAACGTCCTGACTTTC. The full variable domain, in which reference TRBV18 and TRBJ2-6 provide the parts outside the CDR3, is NAGVMQNPRHLVRRRGQEARLRCSPMKGHSHVYWYRQLPEEGLKFMVYLQKENIIDESGMPKERFSAEFPKEGPSILRIQQVVRGDSAAYFCASSPSSGANVLTFGAGSRLTVL.

The chain combines TRBV29-1 with TRBJ1-2; D uncertain. Germline values: CDR1 SQVTM, CDR2 ANQGSEA. The CDR3 totals 11 residues. Trimming took 4 bases from V and 5 from J, leaving 8 bases between them. The CDR3 DNA follows: TGCAGCGTTGGGGAGGAGTATGGCTACACCTTC. Translating gives CSVGEEYGYTF.

This clone was observed a handful of times. The rearrangement links TRBV5-1 to TRBJ2-2; 7 nucleotides line up with TRBD2. Per the germline V gene, CDR1 is SGHRS and CDR2 is YFSETQ. After removal of 9 bases from V and 0 bases from J, the junction contained 5 bases not matched to a gene. The CDR3 covers 14 residues. The chain's CDR3 is CATAGDANTGELFF. The CDR3 nucleotides are TGCGCCACCGCGGGGGACGCGAACACCGGGGAGCTGTTTTTT.

This sequence joins TRBV7-2 and TRBJ2-5; 10 bases fit TRBD2. The length of the CDR3 is 13 residues. Germline CDR1 and CDR2: SGHTA and FQGNSA. V lost 3 bases, J lost 8 bases, and 3 bases stayed unmatched. CDR3 nucleotide sequence: TGTGCCAGCAGCTTTGGACTAGCGGCTACCCAGTACTTC. It encodes CASSFGLAATQYF.

This clone was seen only once. The chain carries TRBV7-9 and TRBJ2-2; 10 positions agree with TRBD2. V lost 5 bases to trimming and J lost 6 bases; unmatched junction nucleotides: 6. The CDR3 is made up of 15 amino acids. In germline, CDR1 is SEHNR, CDR2 FQNEAQ (reference sequence). CDR3 nucleotide sequence: TGTGCCAGCAGCATCGGACTAGCGGTGGCCGGGGAGCTGTTTTTT. Its protein is CASSIGLAVAGELFF.

The chain is built from TRBV20-1 and TRBJ2-5, with 12 bases aligning to TRBD1. Trimming took 3 bases from V and 4 from J; bases not matched to a gene: 6. CDR1 and CDR2 from the germline V gene are DFQATT and SNEGSKA (reference sequence). The CDR3 extends over 15 amino acids. CDR3 protein: CSASFGTGGRETQYF. The DNA for the CDR3 is TGCAGTGCTAGTTTTGGGACAGGGGGCCGAGAGACCCAGTACTTC.

The V and J genes are TRBV7-9 and TRBJ1-3, with no clear D. Germline CDR1 is SEHNR and CDR2 is FQNEAQ (reference sequence). The ends were cut back, 1 base at V and 8 bases at J, with 15 bases in the middle. This CDR3 comprises 15 residues. DNA of the CDR3: TGTGCCAGCAGCTTAGGGGGAGCCTTGGCGGACACCATATATTTT. It yields the protein CASSLGGALADTIYF.

The V call is TRBV27, the J call TRBJ1-2, with 7 bases fitting TRBD1. With V trimmed by 9 bases and J by 3 bases, 10 bases remained unmatched. The CDR3 sequence is 14 residues long. Germline lookup yields CDR1 MNHEY and CDR2 SMNVEV (reference sequence). The chain's CDR3 is CASRRGQAYYGYTF. Here the CDR3 DNA reads TGTGCCAGTCGACGAGGACAGGCTTACTATGGCTACACCTTC.

CDR3 region: CAISVGQGDTEAFF. The CDR3 region has the DNA TGTGCCATCAGTGTTGGGCAGGGGGACACTGAAGCTTTCTTT. V is TRBV10-3 and J is TRBJ1-1; 7 positions match TRBD1. V trimming: 4 bases; J trimming: 3 bases; junction bases outside the gene matches: 5. The length of the CDR3 is 14 residues. Germline CDR1 ENHRY, CDR2 SYGVKD.

The V and J genes are TRBV19 and TRBJ1-5, with D possibly TRBD1 on 6 matching bases. This CDR3 spans 14 amino acids. Germline CDR1 is LNHDA and CDR2 is SQIVND (reference sequence). Trimming stripped 7 bases from V and 0 bases from J, with 10 bases between. CDR3 in DNA: TGTGCCAGTAACTCGGACAGTAGCAATCAGCCCCAGCATTTT. This encodes CASNSDSSNQPQHF.